The source of this T cell receptor beta chain is a study of PD-1 blockade in classical Hodgkin lymphoma. Concerning this clone itself: Its target is unknown.

The data were produced by immunoSEQ multiplex PCR, yet TCRdb's version contains in-frame clones alone and is incomplete. The sample has some 21,000 clones, 87% seen once; the top ten hold about 7%. The study, taken as a whole, reports: Newly diagnosed patients reportedly trailed healthy donors in baseline TCR diversity.

Time point denoted: newly diagnosed, previously untreated cHL patient sample. Isolation of CD8+ T cells from thawed PBMCs used magnetic negative selection. The authors compared against newly diagnosed, untreated classical Hodgkin lymphoma PBMCs. Material for sequencing was CD8+ T cells from blood. This receptor was identified in a human donor with classical Hodgkin lymphoma.

In DNA form, the CDR3 reads TGTGCCATCAGTGAGTCCCCTAGAACCCAAGAGACCCAGTACTTC. Residues: CAISESPRTQETQYF. The chain joins TRBV10-3 to TRBJ2-5; D unclear. Germline CDR1 is ENHRY and CDR2 is SYGVKD. The V gene lost 0 bases and the J gene lost 1 base, with 9 bases spanning the gap. The CDR3 contains 15 residues.